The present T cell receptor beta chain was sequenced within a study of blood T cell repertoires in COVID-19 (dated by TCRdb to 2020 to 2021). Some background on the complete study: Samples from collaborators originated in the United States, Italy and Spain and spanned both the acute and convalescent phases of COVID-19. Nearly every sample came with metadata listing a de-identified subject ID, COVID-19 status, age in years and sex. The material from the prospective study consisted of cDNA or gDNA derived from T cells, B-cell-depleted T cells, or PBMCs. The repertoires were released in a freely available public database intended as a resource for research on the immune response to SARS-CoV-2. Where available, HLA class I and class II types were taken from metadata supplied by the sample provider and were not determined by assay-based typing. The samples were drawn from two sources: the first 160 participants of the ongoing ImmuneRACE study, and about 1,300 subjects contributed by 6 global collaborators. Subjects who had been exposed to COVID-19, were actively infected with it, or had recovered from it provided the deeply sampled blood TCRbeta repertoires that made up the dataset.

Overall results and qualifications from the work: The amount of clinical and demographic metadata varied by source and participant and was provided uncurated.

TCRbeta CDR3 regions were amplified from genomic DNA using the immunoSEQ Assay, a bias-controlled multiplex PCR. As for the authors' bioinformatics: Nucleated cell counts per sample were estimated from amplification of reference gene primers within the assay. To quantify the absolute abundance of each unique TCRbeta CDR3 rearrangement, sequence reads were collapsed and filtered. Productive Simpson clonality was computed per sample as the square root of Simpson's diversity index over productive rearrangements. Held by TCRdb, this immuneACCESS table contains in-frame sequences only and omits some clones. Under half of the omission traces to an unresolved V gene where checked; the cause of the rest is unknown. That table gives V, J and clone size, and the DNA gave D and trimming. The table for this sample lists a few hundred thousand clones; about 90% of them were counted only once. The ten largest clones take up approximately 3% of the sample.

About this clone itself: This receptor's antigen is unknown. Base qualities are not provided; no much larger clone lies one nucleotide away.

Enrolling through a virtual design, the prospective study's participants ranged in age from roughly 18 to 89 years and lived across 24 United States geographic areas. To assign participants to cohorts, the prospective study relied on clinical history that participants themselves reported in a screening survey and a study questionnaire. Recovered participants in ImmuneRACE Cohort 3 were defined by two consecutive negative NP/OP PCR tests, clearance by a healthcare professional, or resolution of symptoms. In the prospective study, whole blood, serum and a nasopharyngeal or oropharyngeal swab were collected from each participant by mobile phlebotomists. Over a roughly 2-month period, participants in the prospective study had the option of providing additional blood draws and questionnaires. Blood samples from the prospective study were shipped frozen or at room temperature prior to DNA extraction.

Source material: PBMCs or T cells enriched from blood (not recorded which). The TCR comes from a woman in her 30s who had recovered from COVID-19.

The sequenced DNA: TGTGCCAGCAGCTTCACACCAATTGCAGATACGCAGTATTTT. The translation is CASSFTPIADTQYF. This receptor chain uses TRBV11-2 and TRBJ2-3; no D segment can be confidently identified. Sequences SGHAT (CDR1) and FQNNGV (CDR2) are obtained from the germline V gene. The junction carries 11 bases between V and J, which are trimmed by 3 bases and 4 bases respectively. From the cysteine through the phenylalanine, the CDR3 covers 14 amino acids. The kept DNA is CDR3 alone, 42 bases in frame from the first base.